This T cell receptor (beta chain) is drawn from a study of preoperative IRX-2 immunotherapy in early breast cancer. Treatment reported: preoperative locoregional IRX-2 cytokine immunotherapy. This phase Ib study tested locoregional IRX-2 cytokine immunotherapy given before surgery. Clones were sequenced by immunoSEQ multiplex PCR, and TCRdb holds only the in-frame ones, with some missing. The sample records approximately 20,000 clones, 85% being singletons. The TCR comes from a human donor with breast cancer. This material consisted of lymph node tissue, taken after IRX-2 immunotherapy.

The CDR3 loop reads CASSFLGNYGYTF. The CDR3 DNA is TGTGCCAGCAGTTTCCTGGGGAACTATGGCTACACCTTC. The J gene is TRBJ1-2, the V gene TRBV28; D not certain. Per the germline V gene, CDR1 is MDHEN and CDR2 is SYDVKM. The CDR3 loop spans 13 amino acids. Trimming removed 3 bases at V and 2 bases at J, with 7 bases between.